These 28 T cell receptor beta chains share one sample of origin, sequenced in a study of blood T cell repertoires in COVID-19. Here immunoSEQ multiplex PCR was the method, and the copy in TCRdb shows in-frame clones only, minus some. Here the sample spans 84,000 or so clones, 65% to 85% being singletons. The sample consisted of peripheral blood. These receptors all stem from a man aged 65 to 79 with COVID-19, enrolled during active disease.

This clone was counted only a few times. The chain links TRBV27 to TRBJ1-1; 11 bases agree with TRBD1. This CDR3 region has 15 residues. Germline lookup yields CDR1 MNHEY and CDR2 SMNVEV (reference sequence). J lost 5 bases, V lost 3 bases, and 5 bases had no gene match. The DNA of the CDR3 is TGTGCCAGCAGTTTGGCCGGGACAGGGGGGACTGAAGCTTTCTTT. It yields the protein CASSLAGTGGTEAFF.

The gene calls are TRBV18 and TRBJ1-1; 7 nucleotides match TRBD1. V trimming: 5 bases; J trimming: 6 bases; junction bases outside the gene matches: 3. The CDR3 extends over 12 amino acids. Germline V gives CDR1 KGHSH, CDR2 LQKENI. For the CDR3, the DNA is TGTGCCAGCTCAACAACAGGGGCTGAAGCTTTCTTT. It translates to CASSTTGAEAFF.

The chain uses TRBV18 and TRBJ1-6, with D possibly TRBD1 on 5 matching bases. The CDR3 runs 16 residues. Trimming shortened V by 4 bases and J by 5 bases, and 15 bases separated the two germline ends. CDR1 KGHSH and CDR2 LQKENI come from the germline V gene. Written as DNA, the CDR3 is TGTGCCAGCTCACTTCGGGGACGGGGGAATAATTCACCCCTCCACTTT. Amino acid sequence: CASSLRGRGNNSPLHF.

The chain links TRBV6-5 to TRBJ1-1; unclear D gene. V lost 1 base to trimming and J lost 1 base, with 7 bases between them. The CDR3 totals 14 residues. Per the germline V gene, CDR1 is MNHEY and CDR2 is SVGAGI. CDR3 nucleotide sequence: TGTGCCAGCAGTTACTTGTCAGGGAACACTGAAGCTTTCTTT. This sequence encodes CASSYLSGNTEAFF.

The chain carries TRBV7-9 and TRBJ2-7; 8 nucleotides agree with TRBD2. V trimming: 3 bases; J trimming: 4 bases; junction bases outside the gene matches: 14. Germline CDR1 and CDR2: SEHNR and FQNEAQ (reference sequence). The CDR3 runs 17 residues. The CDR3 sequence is CASSFLSGNDQFYEQYF. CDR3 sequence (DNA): TGTGCCAGCAGCTTCCTTAGCGGGAACGACCAATTTTACGAGCAGTACTTC.

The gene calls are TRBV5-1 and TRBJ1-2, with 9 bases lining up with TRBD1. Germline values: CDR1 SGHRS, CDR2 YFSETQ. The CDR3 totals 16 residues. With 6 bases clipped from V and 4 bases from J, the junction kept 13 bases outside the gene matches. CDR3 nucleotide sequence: TGCGCCAGCACTTACCGGTCCGGGACAGGGACCTATGGCTACACCTTC. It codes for CASTYRSGTGTYGYTF.

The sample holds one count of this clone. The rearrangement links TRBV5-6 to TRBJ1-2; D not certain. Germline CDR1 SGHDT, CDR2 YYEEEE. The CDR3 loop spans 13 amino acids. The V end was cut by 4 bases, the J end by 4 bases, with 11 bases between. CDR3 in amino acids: CASSQSNFYGYTF. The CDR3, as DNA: TGTGCCAGCAGCCAAAGCAATTTCTATGGCTACACCTTC.

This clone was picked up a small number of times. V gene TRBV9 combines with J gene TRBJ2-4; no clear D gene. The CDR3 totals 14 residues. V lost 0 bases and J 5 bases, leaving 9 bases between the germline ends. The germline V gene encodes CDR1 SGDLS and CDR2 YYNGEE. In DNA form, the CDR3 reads TGTGCCAGCAGCGTAGGTAACACAGAAAACATTCAGTACTTC. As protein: CASSVGNTENIQYF.

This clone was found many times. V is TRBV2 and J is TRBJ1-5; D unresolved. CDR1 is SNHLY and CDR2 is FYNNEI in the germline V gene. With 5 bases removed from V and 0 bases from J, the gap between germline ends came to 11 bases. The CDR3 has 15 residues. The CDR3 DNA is TGTGCCAGCAGTCCTATGCCTTATAGCAATCAGCCCCAGCATTTT. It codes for CASSPMPYSNQPQHF.

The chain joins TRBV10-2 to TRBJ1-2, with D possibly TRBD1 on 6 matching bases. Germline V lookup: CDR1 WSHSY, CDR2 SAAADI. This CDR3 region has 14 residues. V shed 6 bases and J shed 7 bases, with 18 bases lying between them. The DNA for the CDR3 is TGCGCCAGCAGGGCCAGGGGAGGGCTAAGTGGCTACACCTTC. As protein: CASRARGGLSGYTF.

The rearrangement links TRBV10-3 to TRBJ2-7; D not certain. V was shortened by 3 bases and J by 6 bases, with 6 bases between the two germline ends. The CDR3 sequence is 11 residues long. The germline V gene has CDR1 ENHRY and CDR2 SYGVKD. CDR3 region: CAISDQVEQYF. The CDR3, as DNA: TGTGCCATCAGTGACCAGGTCGAGCAGTACTTC.

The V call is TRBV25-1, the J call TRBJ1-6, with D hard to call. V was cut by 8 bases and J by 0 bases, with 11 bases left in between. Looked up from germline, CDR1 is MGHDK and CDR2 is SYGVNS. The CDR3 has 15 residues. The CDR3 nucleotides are TGTGCCAGCGTGGGAGCGAGCTCCTATAATTCACCCCTCCACTTT. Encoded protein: CASVGASSYNSPLHF.

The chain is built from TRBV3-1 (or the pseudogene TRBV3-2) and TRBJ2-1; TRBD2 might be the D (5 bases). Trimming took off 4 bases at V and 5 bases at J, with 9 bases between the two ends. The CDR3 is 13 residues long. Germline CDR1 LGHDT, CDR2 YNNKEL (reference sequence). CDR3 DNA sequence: TGTGCCAGCAGCCTAACGGGAAACAATGAGCAGTTCTTC. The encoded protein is CASSLTGNNEQFF.

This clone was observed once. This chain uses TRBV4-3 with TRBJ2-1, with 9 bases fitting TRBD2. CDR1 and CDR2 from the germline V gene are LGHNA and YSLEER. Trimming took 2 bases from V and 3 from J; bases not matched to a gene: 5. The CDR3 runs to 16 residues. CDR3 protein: CASSQITSGYYNEQFF. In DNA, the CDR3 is TGCGCCAGCAGCCAAATAACTAGCGGGTACTACAATGAGCAGTTCTTC.

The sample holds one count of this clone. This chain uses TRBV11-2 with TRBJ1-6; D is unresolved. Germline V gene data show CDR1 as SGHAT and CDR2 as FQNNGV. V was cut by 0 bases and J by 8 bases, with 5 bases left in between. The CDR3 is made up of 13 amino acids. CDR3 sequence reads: CASSLEGDSPLHF. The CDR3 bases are TGTGCCAGCAGCTTAGAGGGAGATTCACCCCTCCACTTT. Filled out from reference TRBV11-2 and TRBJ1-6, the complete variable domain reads EAGVAQSPRYKIIEKRQSVAFWCNPISGHATLYWYQQILGQGPKLLIQFQNNGVVDDSQLPKDRFSAERLKGVDSTLKIQPAKLEDSAVYLCASSLEGDSPLHFGNGTRLTVT.

The CDR3 region has the DNA TGTGCCAGCAGCCTTGGACAGGGGGCGGGGGAGCAGTTCTTC. Translated: CASSLGQGAGEQFF. This chain connects TRBV7-8 to TRBJ2-1, with TRBD1 identical over 11 bases. Germline loops: CDR1 SGHVS, CDR2 FQNEAQ. J was trimmed by 10 bases and V by 5 bases; bases with no gene match: 7. CDR3 length equals 14 residues.

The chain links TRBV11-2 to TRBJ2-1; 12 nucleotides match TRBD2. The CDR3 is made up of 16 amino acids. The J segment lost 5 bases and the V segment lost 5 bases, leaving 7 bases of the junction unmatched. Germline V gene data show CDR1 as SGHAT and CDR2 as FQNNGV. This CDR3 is CASSRPGTSGHNEQFF. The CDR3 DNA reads TGTGCCAGCAGCCGCCCGGGGACTAGCGGGCACAATGAGCAGTTCTTC.

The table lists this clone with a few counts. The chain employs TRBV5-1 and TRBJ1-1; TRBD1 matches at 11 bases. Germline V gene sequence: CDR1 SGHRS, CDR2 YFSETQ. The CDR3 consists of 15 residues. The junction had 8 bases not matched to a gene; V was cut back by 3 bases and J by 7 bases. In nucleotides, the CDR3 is TGCGCCAGCAGCTCCAACGGACAGGGGGCGAGTGAAGCTTTCTTT. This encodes CASSSNGQGASEAFF.

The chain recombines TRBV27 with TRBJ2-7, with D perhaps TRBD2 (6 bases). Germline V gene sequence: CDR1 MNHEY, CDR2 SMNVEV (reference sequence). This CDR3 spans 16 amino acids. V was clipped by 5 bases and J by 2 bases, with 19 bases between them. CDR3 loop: CASSPRGSGAPYEQYF. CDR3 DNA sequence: TGTGCCAGCAGTCCCCGCGGTAGCGGAGCTCCCTACGAGCAGTACTTC.

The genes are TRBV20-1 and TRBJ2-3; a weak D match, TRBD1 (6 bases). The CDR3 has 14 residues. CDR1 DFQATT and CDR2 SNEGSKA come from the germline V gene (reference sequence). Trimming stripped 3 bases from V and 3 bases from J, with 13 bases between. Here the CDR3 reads CSASKGQGTDTQYF. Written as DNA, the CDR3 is TGCAGTGCTAGTAAGGGGCAGGGGACAGATACGCAGTATTTT.

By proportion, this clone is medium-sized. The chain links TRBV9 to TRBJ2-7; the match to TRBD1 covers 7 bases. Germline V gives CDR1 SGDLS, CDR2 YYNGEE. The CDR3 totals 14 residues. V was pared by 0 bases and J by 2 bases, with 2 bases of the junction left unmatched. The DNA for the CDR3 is TGTGCCAGCAGCGTAGATGGGACAGCCTACGAGCAGTACTTC. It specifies CASSVDGTAYEQYF. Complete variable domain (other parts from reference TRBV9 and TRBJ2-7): DSGVTQTPKHLITATGQRVTLRCSPRSGDLSVYWYQQSLDQGLQFLIQYYNGEERAKGNILERFSAQQFPDLHSELNLSSLELGDSALYFCASSVDGTAYEQYFGPGTRLTVT.

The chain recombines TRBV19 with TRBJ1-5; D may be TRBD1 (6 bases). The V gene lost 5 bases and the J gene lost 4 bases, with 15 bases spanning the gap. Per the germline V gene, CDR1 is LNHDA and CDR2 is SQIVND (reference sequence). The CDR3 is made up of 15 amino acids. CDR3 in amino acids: CASSHPQGQNQPQHF. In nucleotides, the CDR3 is TGTGCCAGTAGTCACCCCCAAGGACAGAATCAGCCCCAGCATTTT.

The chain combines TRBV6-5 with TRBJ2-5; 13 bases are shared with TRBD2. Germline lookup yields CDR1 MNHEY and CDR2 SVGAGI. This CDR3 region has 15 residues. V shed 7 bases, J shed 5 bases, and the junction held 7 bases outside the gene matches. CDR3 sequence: CASNSGLAGTETQYF. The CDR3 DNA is TGTGCCAGCAACTCGGGACTAGCGGGGACGGAGACCCAGTACTTC.

The CDR3 reads CATSAGMNTGELFF. The CDR3 DNA reads as TGTGCCACCTCAGCGGGTATGAACACCGGGGAGCTGTTTTTT. This chain links TRBV2 with TRBJ2-2, with D perhaps matching TRBD2 (6 bases). V lost 10 bases and J 1 base, leaving 13 bases between the germline ends. The germline V gene has CDR1 SNHLY and CDR2 FYNNEI. This CDR3 has 14 residues.

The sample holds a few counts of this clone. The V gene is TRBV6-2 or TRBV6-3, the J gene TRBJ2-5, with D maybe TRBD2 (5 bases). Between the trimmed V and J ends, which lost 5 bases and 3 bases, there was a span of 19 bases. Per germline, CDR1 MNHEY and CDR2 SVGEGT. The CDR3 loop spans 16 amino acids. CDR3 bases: TGTGCCAGCAGTCCCGGGGAGTACGTGAGAAAAGAGACCCAGTACTTC. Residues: CASSPGEYVRKETQYF.

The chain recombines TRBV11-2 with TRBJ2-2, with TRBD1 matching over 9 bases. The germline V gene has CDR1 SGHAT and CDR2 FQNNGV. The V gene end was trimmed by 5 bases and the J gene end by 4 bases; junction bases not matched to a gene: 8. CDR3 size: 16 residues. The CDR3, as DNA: TGTGCCAGCAGCCAAACAGGGGGCCGGGGCACCGGGGAGCTGTTTTTT. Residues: CASSQTGGRGTGELFF.

CDR3 region: CASGTYSNQPQHF. Here the CDR3 DNA reads TGTGCTTCGGGTACTTATAGCAATCAGCCCCAGCATTTT. The chain links TRBV19 to TRBJ1-5; the D is unclear. The CDR3 length is 13 residues. Germline V gives CDR1 LNHDA, CDR2 SQIVND (reference sequence).

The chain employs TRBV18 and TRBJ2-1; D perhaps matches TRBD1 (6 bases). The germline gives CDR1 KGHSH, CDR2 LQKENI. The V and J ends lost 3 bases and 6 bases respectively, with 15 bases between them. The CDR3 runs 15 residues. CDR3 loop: CASSPGDIRGNEQFF. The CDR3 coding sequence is TGTGCCAGCTCACCCGGGGACATTCGTGGCAATGAGCAGTTCTTC.